This TCR beta chain appears in the sequencing data of a study of post-analysis software for immune sequencing data. Across the study: In terms of disease course, relapsing-remitting, secondary progressive and progressive-relapsing multiple sclerosis were included. Overall study findings and caveats: Relative to controls, patients with multiple sclerosis showed significantly lower normalized Chao1 diversity. Co-batched samples clustered tightly together by F measure. Controls had lower frequencies than patients of four or five TRBV segments, which included TRBV5-6, TRBV5-1 and TRBV20-1.

V lost 6 bases to trimming and J lost 2 bases; unmatched junction nucleotides: 6. This CDR3 has 14 amino acids. Germline loops: CDR1 DFQATT, CDR2 SNEGSKA (reference sequence). Regarding this clonotype: Its matching antigen is unknown.

The library was made from cDNA and included unique molecular identifiers. Researchers reported some 500,000 cDNA molecules coming from about 1 to 10 million T cells. TCRdb processed the PCR reads anew with MiXCR; each CDR3 protein has one entry. The sample holds about 500,000 distinct CDR3 sequences, nearly 45% seen once. This TCR was recovered from a girl aged 5-17 years with multiple sclerosis. The sequencing sample was made of blood. The V and J genes are TRBV20-1 and TRBJ2-3, with TRBD2 identical over 9 bases. CDR3 DNA: TGCAGTGCCCGGACTAGCGACTACACAGATACGCAGTATTTT. It yields the protein CSARTSDYTDTQYF.